One and the same sample provided the 2 T cell receptor beta chains below, sequenced in a study of T cells expressing NK-cell markers. Using the 5' RACE reads, TCRdb records one entry per CDR3 protein without DNA. Its clone listing holds some 600,000 distinct CDR3 sequences. Sequencing used blood T cells: a sorted CD56 or NKG2C T cell subset, CD4+ or CD8+ T cells, or bulk PBMC T cells (not recorded which). All receptors derive from a man aged 18 to 35 in good health.

This rearrangement joins TRBV29-1 to TRBJ2-7; without DNA, the TCRdb call of TRBD2 cannot be checked. The CDR3 contains 16 residues. Germline-derived CDR1 and CDR2 are SQVTM and ANQGSEA. CDR3 amino acids: CSVEGTSGRKHYEQYF.

J is TRBJ2-7 and V is TRBV25-1. The germline gives CDR1 MGHDK, CDR2 SYGVNS. CDR3 length: 13 residues. CDR3 region: CASARSTSYEQYF.